The next 6 T cell receptor beta chains were all read from a single sample in a study of blood T cell repertoires in COVID-19. The table came from immunoSEQ multiplex PCR; TCRdb's copy has only in-frame clones and leaves some out. The sample holds roughly 280,000 clones, more than 80% seen once. Sequenced sample: PBMCs or T cells enriched from blood (not recorded which). Source of these receptors: a woman under 40 with acute COVID-19.

This chain connects TRBV14 to TRBJ2-1; 10 bases match TRBD2. This CDR3 has 18 residues. From germline, CDR1 is SGHDN and CDR2 FVKESK. Unmatched junction bases numbered 8, after V lost 2 bases and J lost 1 base. The CDR3 sequence: CASSQPSGSLGSYNEQFF. The CDR3 coding sequence is TGTGCCAGCAGCCAACCTAGCGGGAGCCTCGGGTCCTACAATGAGCAGTTCTTC.

This sequence joins TRBV7-2 and TRBJ2-7, with D hard to call. V dropped 1 base and J dropped 6 bases, with 7 bases sitting between them. This CDR3 is 12 amino acids long. The germline gives CDR1 SGHTA, CDR2 FQGNSA. The CDR3: CASSLDYSEQYF. The CDR3 nucleotides read TGTGCCAGCAGCTTAGACTATAGCGAGCAGTACTTC.

The V gene is TRBV30, the J gene TRBJ2-2; D might be TRBD2 (5 bases). This CDR3 has 16 amino acids. Germline assignment: CDR1 GTSNPN and CDR2 SVGIG (reference sequence). V was clipped by 8 bases and J by 1 base, with 20 bases between them. CDR3 bases: TGTGCCCGACGCGTGGGAAGCGGATTGAACACCGGGGAGCTGTTTTTT. It codes for CARRVGSGLNTGELFF.

This chain uses TRBV11-1 with TRBJ2-5; 11 positions agree with TRBD2. This CDR3 is built from 15 residues. The germline gives CDR1 SGHAT, CDR2 FQDESV (reference sequence). The ends lost 3 bases at V and 5 bases at J; junction bases unmatched: 5. In DNA form, the CDR3 reads TGTGCCAGCAGCTTTATAGCGGGAGGGACTGAGACCCAGTACTTC. As protein: CASSFIAGGTETQYF.

V is TRBV10-3 and J is TRBJ1-1, with no clear D. The CDR3 length is 13 residues. Deletions cut 11 bases from V and 1 base from J, with 14 bases between. Looked up from germline, CDR1 is ENHRY and CDR2 is SYGVKD. The CDR3 spells CAALGTTNTEAFF. CDR3 coding DNA: TGTGCCGCCTTGGGCACGACGAACACTGAAGCTTTCTTT.

The chain joins TRBV12-3 or TRBV12-4 to TRBJ2-2, with D maybe TRBD2 (5 bases). The CDR3 covers 12 residues. The V and J ends lost 5 bases and 7 bases respectively, with 8 bases between them. The CDR3 is CASSEEGGELFF. CDR3 sequence (DNA): TGTGCCAGCAGTGAAGAGGGCGGGGAGCTGTTTTTT.